This T cell receptor (beta chain) was captured by sequencing in a study of blood T cell repertoires in COVID-19. The wider study: Nucleic acid was either cDNA or gDNA, and it came from T cells, B-cell-depleted T cells, or PBMCs.

In the authors' workflow: The assay estimated nucleated cells by amplifying reference gene primers. Libraries were prepared by immunoSEQ multiplex PCR; TCRdb keeps only in-frame clonotypes and omits some of them. That table gives V, J and clone size, and the DNA gave D and trimming. Of tens of thousands of clones listed, roughly 82% are singletons. Sequencing was carried out using peripheral blood. The source is a woman aged 60-70 years with acute or convalescent COVID-19.

CDR3 DNA sequence: TGTGCCAGCAGCTTGCTTGAGGGATCGGGTGGCTACACCTTC. Translation: CASSLLEGSGGYTF. The rearrangement links TRBV5-5 to TRBJ1-2, with D uncertain. This CDR3 comprises 14 residues. The V gene's germline CDR1 is SGHKS and CDR2 YYEKEE (reference sequence). Trimming took 1 base from V and 7 from J, leaving 14 bases between them.